Shown below are 10 T cell receptor beta chains from a single sample sequenced in a study of cytomegalovirus exposure and HLA in healthy donors. The PCR ran on 60 Vbeta and 13 Jbeta primers. Measured with immunoSEQ multiplex PCR; TCRdb has only the in-frame clones, and not every one. This sample yields about 190,000 clones, of which 81% are seen a single time; about 3.4% belongs to the top ten. The sample was PBMCs. The receptors derive from a man aged 40-49 years in good health and CMV-seropositive.

The chain couples TRBV7-3 to TRBJ1-6; the match to TRBD1 covers 10 bases. Germline V gene data show CDR1 as SGHTA and CDR2 as FQGTGA. Germline trimming cut 5 bases from V and 10 bases from J; bases unmatched to any gene: 8. The CDR3 is made up of 15 amino acids. The CDR3 region has the DNA TGTGCCAGCAGCCCCGGGACAGGGGAGGGATCACCCCTCCACTTT. This codes for CASSPGTGEGSPLHF.

The chain uses TRBV4-2 and TRBJ2-2; the D is unclear. Germline assignment: CDR1 LGHNA and CDR2 YNFKEQ. Trimming removed 2 bases from V and 2 bases from J, with 9 bases in between. This CDR3 comprises 15 residues. The CDR3 nucleotides are TGTGCCAGCAGCCAACCCAGCGCCAACACCGGGGAGCTGTTTTTT. Translated: CASSQPSANTGELFF.

The rearrangement uses TRBV30 and TRBJ2-1; the D is unclear. Deletions cut 2 bases from V and 9 bases from J, with 11 bases between. This CDR3 is built from 12 residues. CDR1 is GTSNPN, CDR2 SVGIG, per germline (reference sequence). This chain's CDR3 is CAWSKTSGEQFF. The DNA for the CDR3 is TGTGCCTGGAGTAAAACTTCGGGTGAGCAGTTCTTC.

The chain employs TRBV28 and TRBJ2-5; a possible D gene is TRBD1 (5 bases). Trimming stripped 8 bases from V and 0 bases from J, with 13 bases between. CDR1 MDHEN and CDR2 SYDVKM come from the germline V gene. The CDR3 has 14 residues. CDR3 in DNA: TGTGCCAGCCGACCTTGGACAAACCAAGAGACCCAGTACTTC. Encoded protein: CASRPWTNQETQYF.

This sequence joins TRBV19 and TRBJ2-3; tentatively, D is TRBD2 (6 bases). Germline CDR1 LNHDA, CDR2 SQIVND (reference sequence). V lost 6 bases and J 5 bases, leaving 9 bases between the germline ends. CDR3 size: 12 residues. CDR3 coding DNA: TGTGCCAGTAGAGGGACTCTAGATACGCAGTATTTT. This translates into CASRGTLDTQYF.

The chain joins TRBV9 to TRBJ2-3; possible D gene TRBD1, 5 bases. V was clipped by 0 bases and J by 2 bases, with 13 bases between them. Germline V gene data show CDR1 as SGDLS and CDR2 as YYNGEE. The CDR3 sequence is 16 residues long. CDR3 bases: TGTGCCAGCAGCGTAGCTTCAAGGGGTTCCACAGATACGCAGTATTTT. It is translated as CASSVASRGSTDTQYF.

V gene TRBV28 combines with J gene TRBJ1-4; D is perhaps TRBD1 (5 bases). The V gene lost 7 bases and the J gene lost 3 bases, with 9 bases spanning the gap. This CDR3 is built from 13 residues. The V gene's germline CDR1 is MDHEN and CDR2 SYDVKM. The CDR3: CASTDSPNEKLFF. CDR3 nucleotides: TGTGCCAGCACAGACAGCCCTAATGAAAAACTGTTTTTT.

The V call is TRBV4-1, the J call TRBJ1-3; no definite D call. This CDR3 region has 15 residues. Trimming stripped 5 bases from V and 2 bases from J, with 13 bases between. The germline gives CDR1 MGHRA, CDR2 YSYEKL. The CDR3 is CASSVAQWPGNTIYF. In DNA, the CDR3 is TGCGCCAGCAGCGTAGCCCAATGGCCTGGAAACACCATATATTTT.

The chain carries TRBV18 and TRBJ2-7; a possible D gene is TRBD1 (6 bases). Germline CDR1 and CDR2: KGHSH and LQKENI. Trimming took off 4 bases at V and 7 bases at J, with 14 bases between the two ends. This CDR3 has 13 amino acids. The CDR3 spells CASSQGAGAEQYF. CDR3 coding DNA: TGTGCCAGCTCACAGGGCGCAGGGGCTGAGCAGTACTTC. Filled out from reference TRBV18 and TRBJ2-7, the complete variable domain reads NAGVMQNPRHLVRRRGQEARLRCSPMKGHSHVYWYRQLPEEGLKFMVYLQKENIIDESGMPKERFSAEFPKEGPSILRIQQVVRGDSAAYFCASSQGAGAEQYFGPGTRLTVT.

This clone appeared a single time. The chain carries TRBV6-5 and TRBJ2-7; maybe TRBD1 (8 bases). The CDR3 has 14 residues. Trimming took 6 bases from V and 6 from J, leaving 18 bases between them. From germline, CDR1 is MNHEY and CDR2 SVGAGI. CDR3 sequence: CASSPTGGGFEQYF. The CDR3 DNA is TGTGCCAGCAGCCCAACAGGGGGGGGATTCGAGCAGTACTTC.